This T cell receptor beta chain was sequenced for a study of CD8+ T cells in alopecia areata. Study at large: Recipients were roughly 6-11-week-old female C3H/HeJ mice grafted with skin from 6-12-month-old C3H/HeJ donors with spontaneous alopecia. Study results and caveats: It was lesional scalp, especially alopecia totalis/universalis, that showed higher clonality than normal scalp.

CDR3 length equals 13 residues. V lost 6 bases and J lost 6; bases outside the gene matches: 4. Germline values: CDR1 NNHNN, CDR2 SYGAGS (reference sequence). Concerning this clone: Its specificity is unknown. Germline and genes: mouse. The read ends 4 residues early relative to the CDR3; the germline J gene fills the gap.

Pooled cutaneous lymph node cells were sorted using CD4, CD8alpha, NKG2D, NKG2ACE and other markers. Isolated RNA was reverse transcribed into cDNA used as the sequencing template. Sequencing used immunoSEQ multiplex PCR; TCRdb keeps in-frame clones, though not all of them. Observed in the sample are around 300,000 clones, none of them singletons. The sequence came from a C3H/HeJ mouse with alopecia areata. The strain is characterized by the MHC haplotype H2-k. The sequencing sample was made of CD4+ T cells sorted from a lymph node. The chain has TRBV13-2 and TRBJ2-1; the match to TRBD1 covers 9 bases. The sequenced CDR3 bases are TGTGCCAGCGAGGACAGGGGAGGTGCT. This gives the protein CASEDRGGA. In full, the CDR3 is CASEDRGGAEQFF.